This TCR beta chain stems from a study of T cell repertoires in cytomegalovirus infection. The germline V gene encodes CDR1 SGHDT and CDR2 YYEEEE. The germline V and J ends were trimmed by 4 bases and 3 bases, with 19 bases remaining between them. The CDR3 is made up of 17 amino acids. Using its own MiXCR run on the reads, TCRdb lists one record per CDR3 protein. The sample lists about a million distinct CDR3 sequences, less than 40% occurring once. This clonotype was found a few times. Its antigen is not identified. The source is a human donor in good health (CMV status not recorded). Some clones in this sample may be carry-over from other donors' samples. The V gene is TRBV5-6, the J gene TRBJ1-4, with unresolved D. Sequenced here: cultured CD8+ T cells from PBMCs, sampled from culture after CMV antigen stimulation. For the CDR3, the DNA is TGTGCCAGCAGCAAGCTTTTGGAGCCCCCTTCTAATGAAAAACTGTTTTTT. It specifies CASSKLLEPPSNEKLFF. The variable domain in full, with the rest retrieved from reference TRBV5-6 and TRBJ1-4, is DAGVTQSPTHLIKTRGQQVTLRCSPKSGHDTVSWYQQALGQGPQFIFQYYEEEERQRGNFPDRFSGHQFPNYSSELNVNALLLGDSALYLCASSKLLEPPSNEKLFFGSGTQLSVL.